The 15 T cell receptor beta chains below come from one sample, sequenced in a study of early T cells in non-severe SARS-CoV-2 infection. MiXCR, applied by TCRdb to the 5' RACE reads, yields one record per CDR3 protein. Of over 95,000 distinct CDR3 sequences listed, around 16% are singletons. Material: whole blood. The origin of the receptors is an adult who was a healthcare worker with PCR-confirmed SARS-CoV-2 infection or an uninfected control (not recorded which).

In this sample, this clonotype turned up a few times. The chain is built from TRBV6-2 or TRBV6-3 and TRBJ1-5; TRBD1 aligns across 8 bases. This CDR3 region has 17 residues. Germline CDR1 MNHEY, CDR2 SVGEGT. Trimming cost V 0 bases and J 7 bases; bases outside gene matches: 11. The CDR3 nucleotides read TGTGCCAGCAGTTACTCGTTTGACAGGGGTCCGGGCCAGCCCCAGCATTTT. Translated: CASSYSFDRGPGQPQHF.

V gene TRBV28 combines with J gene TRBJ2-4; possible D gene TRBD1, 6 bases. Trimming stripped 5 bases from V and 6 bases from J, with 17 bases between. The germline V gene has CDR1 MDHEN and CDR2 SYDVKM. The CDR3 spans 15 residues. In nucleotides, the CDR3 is TGTGCCAGCAGTCCCGGGCCGGTACAGGGAAACATTCAGTACTTC. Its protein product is CASSPGPVQGNIQYF.

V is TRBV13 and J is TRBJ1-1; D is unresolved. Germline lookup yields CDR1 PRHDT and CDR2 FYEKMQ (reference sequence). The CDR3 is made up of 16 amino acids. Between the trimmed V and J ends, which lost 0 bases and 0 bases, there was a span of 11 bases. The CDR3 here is CASSLGVTEVNTEAFF. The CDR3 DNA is TGTGCCAGCAGCTTAGGGGTTACGGAGGTGAACACTGAAGCTTTCTTT.

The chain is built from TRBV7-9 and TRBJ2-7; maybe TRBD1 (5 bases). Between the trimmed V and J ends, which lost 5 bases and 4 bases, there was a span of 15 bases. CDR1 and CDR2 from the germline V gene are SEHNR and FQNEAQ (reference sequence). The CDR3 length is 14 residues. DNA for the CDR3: TGTGCCAGCAGCCCGGGTCTCACAGGTTACGAGCAGTACTTC. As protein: CASSPGLTGYEQYF.

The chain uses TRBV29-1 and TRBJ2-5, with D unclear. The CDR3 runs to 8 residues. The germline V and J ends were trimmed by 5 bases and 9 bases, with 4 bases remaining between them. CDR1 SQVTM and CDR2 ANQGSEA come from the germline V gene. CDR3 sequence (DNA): TGCAGCGTTAGCTCCCAGTACTTC. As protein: CSVSSQYF.

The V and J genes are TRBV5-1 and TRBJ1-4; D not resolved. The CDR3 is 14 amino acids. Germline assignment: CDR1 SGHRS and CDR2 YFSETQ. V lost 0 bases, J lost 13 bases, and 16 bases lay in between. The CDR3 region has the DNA TGCGCCAGCAGCTTGGATAGCACCGGAGACCGACTGTTTTTT. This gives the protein CASSLDSTGDRLFF.

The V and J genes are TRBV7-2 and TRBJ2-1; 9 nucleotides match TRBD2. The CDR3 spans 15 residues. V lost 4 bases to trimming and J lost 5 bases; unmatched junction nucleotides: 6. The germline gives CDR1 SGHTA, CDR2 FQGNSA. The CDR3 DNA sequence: TGTGCCAGCAGCTGGACTAGCGACGGGAACAATGAGCAGTTCTTC. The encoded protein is CASSWTSDGNNEQFF.

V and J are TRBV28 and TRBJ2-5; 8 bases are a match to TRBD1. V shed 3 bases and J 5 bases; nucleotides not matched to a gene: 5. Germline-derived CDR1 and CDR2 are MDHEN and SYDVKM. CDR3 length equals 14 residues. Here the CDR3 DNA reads TGTGCCAGCAGTTTCGGACAGGGAGAGGAGACCCAGTACTTC. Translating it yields CASSFGQGEETQYF. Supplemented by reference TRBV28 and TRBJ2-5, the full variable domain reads DVKVTQSSRYLVKRTGEKVFLECVQDMDHENMFWYRQDPGLGLRLIYFSYDVKMKEKGDIPEGYSVSREKKERFSLILESASTNQTSMYLCASSFGQGEETQYFGPGTRLLVL.

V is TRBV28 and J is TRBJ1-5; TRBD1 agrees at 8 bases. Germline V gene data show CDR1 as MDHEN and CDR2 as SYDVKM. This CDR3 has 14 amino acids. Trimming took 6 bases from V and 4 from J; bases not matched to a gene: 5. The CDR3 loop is CASRSGGANQPQHF. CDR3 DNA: TGTGCCAGCAGGTCAGGGGGCGCTAATCAGCCCCAGCATTTT.

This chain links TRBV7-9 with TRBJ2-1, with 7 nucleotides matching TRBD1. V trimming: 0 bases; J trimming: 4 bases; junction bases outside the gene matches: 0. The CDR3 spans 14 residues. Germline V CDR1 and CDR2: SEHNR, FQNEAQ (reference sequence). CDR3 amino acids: CASSLATGYNEQFF. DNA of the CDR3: TGTGCCAGCAGCTTAGCGACAGGGTACAATGAGCAGTTCTTC.

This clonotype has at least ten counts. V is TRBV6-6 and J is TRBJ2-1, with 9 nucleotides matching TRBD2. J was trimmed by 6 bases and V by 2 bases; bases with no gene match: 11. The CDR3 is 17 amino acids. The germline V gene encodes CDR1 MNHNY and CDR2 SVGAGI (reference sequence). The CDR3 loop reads CASSYGLAGANPNEQFF. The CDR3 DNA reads TGTGCCAGCAGTTACGGATTAGCGGGAGCAAACCCCAATGAGCAGTTCTTC.

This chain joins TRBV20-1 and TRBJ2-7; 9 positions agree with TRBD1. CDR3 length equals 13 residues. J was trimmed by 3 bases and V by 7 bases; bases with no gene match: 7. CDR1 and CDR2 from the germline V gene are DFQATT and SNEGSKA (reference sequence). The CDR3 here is CSVPGQGGYEQYF. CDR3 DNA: TGCAGTGTCCCGGGACAGGGAGGCTACGAGCAGTACTTC.

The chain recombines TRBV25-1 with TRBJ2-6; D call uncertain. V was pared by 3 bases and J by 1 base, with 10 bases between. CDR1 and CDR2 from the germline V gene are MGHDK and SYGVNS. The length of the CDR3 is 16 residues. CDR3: CASSDRVQSGANVLTF. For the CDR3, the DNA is TGTGCCAGCAGTGATAGAGTCCAATCTGGGGCCAACGTCCTGACTTTC.

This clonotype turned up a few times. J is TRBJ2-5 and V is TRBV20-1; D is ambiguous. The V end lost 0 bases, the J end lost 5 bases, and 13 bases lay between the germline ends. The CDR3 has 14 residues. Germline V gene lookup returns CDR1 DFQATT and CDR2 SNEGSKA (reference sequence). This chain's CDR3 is CSARDSGGWETQYF. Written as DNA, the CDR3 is TGCAGTGCTAGAGATTCGGGCGGATGGGAGACCCAGTACTTC.

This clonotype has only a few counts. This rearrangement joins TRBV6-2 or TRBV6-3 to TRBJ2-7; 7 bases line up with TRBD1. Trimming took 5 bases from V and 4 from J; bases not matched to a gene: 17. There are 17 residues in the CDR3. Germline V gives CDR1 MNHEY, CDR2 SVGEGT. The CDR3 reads CASSNPERGTADYEQYF. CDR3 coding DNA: TGTGCCAGCAGTAACCCAGAAAGGGGGACAGCTGATTACGAGCAGTACTTC.